This T cell receptor (beta chain) was observed in a study of T cells after yellow fever vaccination. TCRdb re-analysed the 5' RACE reads in MiXCR, keeping a single row per CDR3 protein. The repertoire holds approximately 610,000 distinct CDR3 sequences, roughly a sixth seen once, with approximately 15% in the top ten. CDR3 length: 14 amino acids. The germline V and J ends were trimmed by 4 bases and 4 bases, with 12 bases remaining between them. CDR1 and CDR2 from the germline V gene are SSHAT and FNYEAQ (reference sequence). This specimen was PBMCs, taken less than 6 days after the first yellow fever vaccination. J is TRBJ2-3 and V is TRBV7-7; D is uncertain. The TCR originated in a man younger than 35 who received the YFV17D yellow fever vaccine. The CDR3 DNA reads TGTGCCAGCAGCTCATCGGGTGGGGCAGATACGCAGTATTTT. This sequence encodes CASSSSGGADTQYF.